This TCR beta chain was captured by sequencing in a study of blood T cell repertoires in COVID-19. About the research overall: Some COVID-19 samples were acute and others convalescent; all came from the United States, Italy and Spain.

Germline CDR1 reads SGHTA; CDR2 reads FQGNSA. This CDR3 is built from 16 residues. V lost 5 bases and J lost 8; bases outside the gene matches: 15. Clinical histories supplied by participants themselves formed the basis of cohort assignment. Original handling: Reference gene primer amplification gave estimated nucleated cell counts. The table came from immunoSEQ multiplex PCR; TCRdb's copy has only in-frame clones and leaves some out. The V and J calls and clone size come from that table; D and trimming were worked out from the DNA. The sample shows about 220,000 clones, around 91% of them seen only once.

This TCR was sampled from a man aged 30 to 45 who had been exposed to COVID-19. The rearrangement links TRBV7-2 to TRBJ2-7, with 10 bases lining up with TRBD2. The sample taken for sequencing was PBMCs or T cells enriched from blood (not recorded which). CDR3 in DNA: TGTGCCAGCAGCCGCTCTGGAGCGGGGGGGTCCCATCAGCAGTACTTC. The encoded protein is CASSRSGAGGSHQQYF.